One sample yielded the 16 T cell receptor beta chains listed below, sequenced in a study of shared clonotypes between healthy human individuals (dated by TCRdb to between 2020 and 2021). Library creation used the immunoSEQ multiplex PCR assay. TCRdb stores this immuneACCESS table with in-frame sequences only. Part of the clones is absent; in the studies checked, under half of the shortfall reflects unresolved V genes, and no reason is known for the rest. A total of about 980,000 clones appear in this sample, around three quarters of them only once. The biggest ten clones account for over 1.3% of the sample. The sample was memory CD4+ T cells sorted from blood. The label giving this sample's cell subset or site can be read as: CD45RA-negative fraction. The receptor set was obtained from a young man in good health.

This chain's CDR3 is CASSQTNLNWDSLYYEQYF. The CDR3 DNA follows: TGCGCCAGCAGCCAGACGAACTTAAATTGGGACAGTCTCTACTACGAGCAGTACTTC. This rearrangement joins TRBV4-1 to TRBJ2-7; 7 bases are shared with TRBD1. CDR1 is MGHRA and CDR2 is YSYEKL in the germline V gene. Trimming took 3 bases from V and 3 from J; bases not matched to a gene: 20. This CDR3 is 19 amino acids long.

V gene TRBV19 combines with J gene TRBJ1-2, with D perhaps TRBD1 (6 bases). CDR1 is LNHDA and CDR2 is SQIVND in the germline V gene (reference sequence). CDR3 length: 14 residues. V lost 6 bases to trimming and J lost 7 bases, with 18 bases between them. The CDR3 loop is CASRNDRSERGYTF. Written as DNA, the CDR3 is TGTGCCAGTAGAAATGACAGGTCTGAGCGTGGCTACACCTTC.

V usage is TRBV5-1 and J usage is TRBJ1-5; possibly TRBD1 for D (5 bases). Germline-derived CDR1 and CDR2 are SGHRS and YFSETQ. The CDR3 has 13 residues. V was shortened by 5 bases and J by 3 bases, with 9 bases between the two germline ends. CDR3 sequence (DNA): TGCGCCAGCAGTGACAGCGTCAATCAGCCCCAGCATTTT. Protein sequence: CASSDSVNQPQHF.

Ten or more counts support this clone. The J gene is TRBJ2-5, the V gene TRBV27; 8 nucleotides match TRBD2. Germline assignment: CDR1 MNHEY and CDR2 SMNVEV (reference sequence). The CDR3 totals 15 residues. V lost 5 bases, J lost 4 bases, and 9 bases stayed unmatched. The CDR3 here is CASSTLGGGSETQYF. For the CDR3, the DNA is TGTGCCAGCAGTACCCTCGGGGGGGGTTCAGAGACCCAGTACTTC.

This chain links TRBV18 with TRBJ2-2, with unresolved D. V was trimmed by 4 bases and J by 1 base, leaving 7 bases between them. Looked up from germline, CDR1 is KGHSH and CDR2 is LQKENI. The CDR3 has 14 amino acids. This CDR3 is CASSLPGNTGELFF. As DNA, the CDR3 is TGTGCCAGCTCACTCCCGGGGAACACCGGGGAGCTGTTTTTT.

This clone was observed once. This chain joins TRBV5-4 and TRBJ2-5; TRBD2 aligns across 9 bases. The germline V gene has CDR1 SGHNT and CDR2 YYREEE (reference sequence). CDR3 length: 16 residues. The trim removed 0 bases at V and 5 bases at J, leaving 8 bases unmatched. For the CDR3, the DNA is TGTGCCAGCAGCTTGGCAAGCGCGGGAGGGGGGGAGACCCAGTACTTC. It encodes CASSLASAGGGETQYF.

The V and J genes are TRBV19 and TRBJ1-2, with 8 nucleotides matching TRBD1. J lost 4 bases, V lost 6 bases, and 4 bases had no gene match. CDR1 is LNHDA and CDR2 is SQIVND in the germline V gene (reference sequence). The CDR3 is 13 amino acids. CDR3: CASRHRGAYGYTF. CDR3 coding DNA: TGTGCCAGTAGACACAGGGGGGCCTATGGCTACACCTTC.

The chain links TRBV9 to TRBJ2-3, with a possible D match to TRBD2 (5 bases). Germline assignment: CDR1 SGDLS and CDR2 YYNGEE. The V and J ends lost 5 bases and 4 bases respectively, with 17 bases between them. This CDR3 comprises 15 residues. In DNA form, the CDR3 reads TGTGCCAGCAGTCCCCGACTACGAGGTTCAGATACGCAGTATTTT. Amino acid sequence: CASSPRLRGSDTQYF.

A single count supports this clone. This rearrangement joins TRBV4-1 to TRBJ2-3; a weak D match, TRBD2 (5 bases). CDR3 length: 20 amino acids. Germline-derived CDR1 and CDR2 are MGHRA and YSYEKL. Trimming removed 0 bases from V and 2 bases from J, with 24 bases in between. CDR3 in amino acids: CASSQEGALPGSGFTDTQYF. As DNA, the CDR3 is TGCGCCAGCAGCCAAGAAGGAGCGCTACCCGGATCGGGGTTCACAGATACGCAGTATTTT.

V gene TRBV7-9 combines with J gene TRBJ1-1; unclear D gene. This CDR3 has 13 amino acids. The germline V gene encodes CDR1 SEHNR and CDR2 FQNEAQ (reference sequence). The V end was cut by 4 bases, the J end by 0 bases, with 6 bases between. CDR3 in amino acids: CASSSYMNTEAFF. As DNA, the CDR3 is TGTGCCAGCAGCTCCTATATGAACACTGAAGCTTTCTTT.

The gene calls are TRBV18 and TRBJ2-5; D possibly uses TRBD1 or TRBD2 (6 bases each). The CDR3 is 15 amino acids. CDR1 and CDR2 (germline): KGHSH, LQKENI. Trimming shortened V by 3 bases and J by 5 bases, and 16 bases separated the two germline ends. For the CDR3, the DNA is TGTGCCAGCTCACCCGGAGGGGGTCGAATCGAGACCCAGTACTTC. The encoded protein is CASSPGGGRIETQYF. Using reference TRBV18 and TRBJ2-5 for the parts outside the CDR3, the full variable domain is NAGVMQNPRHLVRRRGQEARLRCSPMKGHSHVYWYRQLPEEGLKFMVYLQKENIIDESGMPKERFSAEFPKEGPSILRIQQVVRGDSAAYFCASSPGGGRIETQYFGPGTRLLVL.

CDR3 sequence: CASRLFGQGGETQYF. The DNA for the CDR3 is TGTGCCAGCAGACTATTTGGACAGGGGGGGGAGACCCAGTACTTC. The genes are TRBV2 and TRBJ2-5; 10 bases are shared with TRBD1. V lost 6 bases, J lost 5 bases, and 9 bases stayed unmatched. Germline values: CDR1 SNHLY, CDR2 FYNNEI. The CDR3 sequence is 15 residues long.

The chain carries TRBV5-4 and TRBJ2-3; 11 nucleotides line up with TRBD2. The CDR3 has 15 amino acids. Looked up from germline, CDR1 is SGHNT and CDR2 is YYREEE (reference sequence). Germline trimming cut 4 bases from V and 5 bases from J; bases unmatched to any gene: 6. Written as DNA, the CDR3 is TGTGCCAGCAGCGCCGCTAGCGGGGGGATAGATACGCAGTATTTT. Translation: CASSAASGGIDTQYF.

V gene TRBV9 combines with J gene TRBJ2-5, with D uncertain. The CDR3 has 13 residues. V was shortened by 5 bases and J by 5 bases, with 13 bases between the two germline ends. Germline V CDR1 and CDR2: SGDLS, YYNGEE. CDR3 residues: CASSPPGLETQYF. CDR3 DNA: TGTGCCAGCAGTCCACCGGGTCTCGAGACCCAGTACTTC.

The CDR3 region has the DNA TGTGCCAGCAGCTTAGGGGATCCCAGGTCGAGCCAGCCCCAGCATTTT. This translates into CASSLGDPRSSQPQHF. V usage is TRBV7-9 and J usage is TRBJ1-5; D is unclear. The CDR3 has 16 amino acids. Between the trimmed V and J ends, which lost 1 base and 7 bases, there was a span of 17 bases. Germline V gives CDR1 SEHNR, CDR2 FQNEAQ (reference sequence).

This clone was recorded at least ten times. The chain is built from TRBV2 and TRBJ1-1; no clear D gene. Trimming removed 8 bases at V and 0 bases at J, with 10 bases between. The CDR3 length is 13 residues. Germline-derived CDR1 and CDR2 are SNHLY and FYNNEI. The CDR3 DNA reads TGTGCCAGCCGCTTCCAGCTGAACACTGAAGCTTTCTTT. Translation: CASRFQLNTEAFF.